This entry concerns a single T cell receptor beta chain. It lacks a known antigen. There are no base qualities to consult, and no much larger clone falls within one base. Between 2.24 and 4.92 ug genomic DNA was input per sample, and equal DNA input was given to paired samples. TCR beta libraries were constructed in two PCR steps with the immunoSEQ hsTCRbeta Kit, which uses multiplexed V and J gene primers. Pooled libraries with positive and negative controls were sequenced on an Illumina MiSeq using a 100-cycle paired-end protocol. Under the source paper's analysis protocol: The immunoSEQ vendor processed the raw data into normalized, annotated TCR beta repertoire reports. Richness was defined as unique clones by nucleotide sequence, and total richness was extrapolated with the iChao1 and Efron-Thisted estimators. Pielou's evenness, Simpson's index, top-ten clone proportional abundance, and Morisita overlap index were used to characterize and compare paired lesions. The source is immuneACCESS, and TCRdb retained only in-frame sequences with V and J called. Part of the clones is not carried over; for the studies checked, unresolved V genes explain less than half of this, and the remainder is unexplained. V, J and clone size were drawn from that table, and D and trimming were deduced from the DNA. This sample comprises around 6,600 clones, roughly 89% of them detected only once. The ten most abundant clones make up 4.9% of the sample.

V is pared back by 8 bases and J by 7 bases, with 12 bases lying between the germline termini. Per the germline V gene, SNHLY is the CDR1 and FYNNEI is the CDR2. CDR3 length: 11 amino acids, cysteine to phenylalanine. Only CDR3 DNA is held: 33 bases, read in frame from base 1. This entry is derived from a study of T cells in lung cancer brain metastases listed by TCRdb under 2018. Describing the broader study: About 85% of the 20 patients had a history of tobacco use, with a median of around 38 pack-years. The primary and brain metastasis specimens were acquired a median of around 350 days apart. An average DNA integrity number of about 3.9 was found in both primary and metastatic specimens, and no significant difference was detected between sites. In this study, the TCR beta CDR3 repertoires of fully resected primary non-small cell lung cancers were compared with those of paired brain metastases. The cohort included approximately 20 patients who provided approximately 40 specimens, with each patient contributing one primary lung lesion and one brain metastasis. Of the roughly 21 patients, approximately 19 received no interval therapy between resection of the primary and resection of the metastasis. Patients had a median age at first diagnosis of roughly 59 years, with about nine males and eleven to twelve females. What the work shows at the level of the full study, not this receptor alone: A significantly larger repertoire fraction was made up by the ten most abundant clones in brain metastases than in primaries, which was suggestive of clonal expansion. Significantly fewer unique productive clones were found in brain metastases than in paired primaries (median around 1,500 versus 5,000). DNA fragmentation in the FFPE samples may have prevented recovery of the complete infiltrating T cell repertoire. Most clones were specific to a single lesion, and paired lesions overlapped only to a limited degree (mean Morisita index about 0.25). It was not possible to control for the effects of preoperative corticosteroids on T cell infiltration in brain metastases.

Resection was performed in the patients for synchronous oligometastatic disease or for delayed recurrence of a solitary brain metastasis. To avoid including cancers other than NSCLC, any patient with a history of multiple malignancies was excluded. Tumor areas were macrodissected from a few deparaffinized 9.5 to 10 um unstained sections guided by marked H&E slides. All specimens were fixed in formalin and embedded in paraffin (FFPE). The AllPrep DNA/RNA FFPE Kit was used for extraction of genomic DNA. The origin of this receptor is a man in his fifties or sixties with non-small cell lung cancer. The receptor chain draws on TRBV2 and TRBJ2-7; no D segment can be confidently identified. The sequenced material came from tumor tissue from the primary lung tumor. The sample's cell subset or site label, in plain terms: primary lung cancer lesion. This receptor has the CDR3 CASARYGEQYF. In nucleotide form, the sequence is TGTGCCAGCGCCCGGTACGGAGAGCAGTACTTC.